This T cell receptor (beta chain) stems from a study of cytomegalovirus exposure and HLA in healthy donors. In germline, CDR1 is SGDLS, CDR2 YYNGEE. The ends were cut back, 4 bases at V and 8 bases at J, with 16 bases in the middle. CDR3 length equals 14 residues. The PCR contained 60 Vbeta and 13 Jbeta primers. Measured with immunoSEQ multiplex PCR; TCRdb has only the in-frame clones, and not every one. The sample gives roughly 180,000 clones, around 76% of which show up once; 1.5% to 1.7% is in the top ten. This rearrangement joins TRBV9 to TRBJ2-1; D perhaps matches TRBD2 (7 bases). Material: PBMCs. The receptor's source is a man aged 35-49 years in good health and CMV-seronegative. As DNA, the CDR3 is TGTGCCAGCAGCAGACGGGGGGCCAGCGATGAGCAGTTCTTC. As protein: CASSRRGASDEQFF.